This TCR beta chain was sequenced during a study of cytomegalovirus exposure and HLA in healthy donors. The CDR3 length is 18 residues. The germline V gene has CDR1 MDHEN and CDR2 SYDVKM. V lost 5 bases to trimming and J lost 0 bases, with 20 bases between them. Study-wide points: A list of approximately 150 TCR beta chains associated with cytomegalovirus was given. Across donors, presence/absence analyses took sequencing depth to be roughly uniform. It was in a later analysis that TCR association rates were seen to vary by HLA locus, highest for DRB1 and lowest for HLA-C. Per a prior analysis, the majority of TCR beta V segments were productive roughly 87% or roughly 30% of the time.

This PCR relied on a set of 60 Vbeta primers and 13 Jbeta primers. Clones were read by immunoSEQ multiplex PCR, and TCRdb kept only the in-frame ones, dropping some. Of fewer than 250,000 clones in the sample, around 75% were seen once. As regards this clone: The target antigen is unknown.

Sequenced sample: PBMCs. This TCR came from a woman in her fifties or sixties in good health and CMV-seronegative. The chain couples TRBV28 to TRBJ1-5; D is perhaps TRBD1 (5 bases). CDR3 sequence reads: CASSALGPTGNSNQPQHF. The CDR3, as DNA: TGTGCCAGCAGTGCCTTAGGCCCCACAGGCAATAGCAATCAGCCCCAGCATTTT.